This T cell receptor (beta chain) is drawn from a study of Ad26.COV2.S vaccination and SARS-CoV-2 variants. Study details: Ad26.COV2.S given intramuscularly, once or twice 56 days apart.

Indicated treatment: about 20 received Ad26.COV2.S at low or high dose, single or two shots; several received placebo; per-sample allocation not given. Vaccine and placebo recipients were sampled on day 63 after the first injection. Donation came from an adult in Boston who was aged 18-55 years. Sequencing was performed with immunoSEQ multiplex PCR; in TCRdb, only in-frame clones are kept and a portion is missing. The sample shows over 400,000 clones, about nine tenths of them seen only once. About this clone itself: What it binds is not known.

The CDR3 sequence is 16 residues long. Germline assignment: CDR1 MNHEY and CDR2 SVGEGT. Trimming took 1 base from V and 0 from J; bases not matched to a gene: 6. Study-wide points: Spike-specific responses of CD8+ and CD4+ T cells were reported to display substantial breadth after vaccination.

Source: peripheral blood, taken in a trial of Ad26.COV2.S vaccine versus placebo. This TCR was recovered from a person aged 18-65 years who received the Ad26.COV2.S COVID-19 vaccine or a placebo. The chain links TRBV6-2 or TRBV6-3 to TRBJ2-7, with 7 bases matching TRBD2. CDR3 region: CASSYFLGGSSYEQYF. The DNA of the CDR3 is TGTGCCAGCAGTTACTTTCTGGGAGGGAGCTCCTACGAGCAGTACTTC.